This T cell receptor (beta chain) derives from a study of T-cell reconstitution after alpha-beta-depleted transplantation in children. This clonotype was observed a handful of times. The antigen remains unidentified. V trimming: 3 bases; J trimming: 5 bases; junction bases outside the gene matches: 8. Germline V gives CDR1 DFQATT, CDR2 SNEGSKA (reference sequence). The CDR3 has 15 amino acids. Unique molecular identifiers tagged the TCRbeta library. Each CDR3 protein gets one entry after TCRdb re-called the PCR reads with MiXCR. The sample carries 500,000 to 750,000 distinct CDR3 sequences, 25% to 30% recorded once. Regarding the study as a whole: It was newly produced T cells that mostly accounted for T-cell counts and diversity one year after transplant. Approximately two months post-transplant, alpha-beta T cells reportedly originated from several hundred expanded graft clones.

The sequence came from a boy under two years old with Wiskott-Aldrich syndrome, due to receive a stem cell transplant. The sample here was PBMCs, taken before TCRalphabeta/CD19-depleted stem cell transplant. The chain links TRBV20-1 to TRBJ2-2; 8 bases align to TRBD1. In DNA form, the CDR3 reads TGCAGTGCTAGCCCAGGGACAGGACGGACCGGGGAGCTGTTTTTT. Amino acid sequence: CSASPGTGRTGELFF.